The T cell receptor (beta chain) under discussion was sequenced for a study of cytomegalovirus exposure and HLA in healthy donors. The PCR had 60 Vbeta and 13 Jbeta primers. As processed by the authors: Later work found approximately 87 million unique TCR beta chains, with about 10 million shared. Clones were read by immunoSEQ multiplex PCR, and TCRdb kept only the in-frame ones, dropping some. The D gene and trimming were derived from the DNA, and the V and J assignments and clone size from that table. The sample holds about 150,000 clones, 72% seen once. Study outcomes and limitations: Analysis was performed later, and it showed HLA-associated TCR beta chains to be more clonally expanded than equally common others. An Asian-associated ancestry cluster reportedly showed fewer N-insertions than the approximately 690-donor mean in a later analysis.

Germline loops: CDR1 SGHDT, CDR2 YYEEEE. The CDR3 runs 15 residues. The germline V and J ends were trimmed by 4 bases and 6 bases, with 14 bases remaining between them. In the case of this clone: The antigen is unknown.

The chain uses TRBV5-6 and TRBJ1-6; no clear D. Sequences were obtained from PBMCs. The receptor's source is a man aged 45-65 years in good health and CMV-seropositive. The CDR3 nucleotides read TGTGCCAGCAGCCCCGGGGTAGGTGGTAATTCACCCCTCCACTTT. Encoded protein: CASSPGVGGNSPLHF.